Below, 2 T cell receptor beta chains from the same sample are listed, as sequenced in a study of cytomegalovirus exposure and HLA in healthy donors. This PCR relied on a set of 60 Vbeta primers and 13 Jbeta primers. TCRdb's table, derived via immunoSEQ multiplex PCR, lists solely in-frame clones and lacks some. This table has about 130,000 clones, roughly 75% appearing once. Sequenced input: PBMCs. These receptors were obtained from a man aged 30-40 years in good health and CMV-seronegative.

The rearrangement joins TRBV2 to TRBJ1-1, with D possibly TRBD1 on 6 matching bases. The CDR3 runs 20 residues. V was clipped by 4 bases and J by 1 base, with 28 bases between them. Germline V lookup: CDR1 SNHLY, CDR2 FYNNEI. Here the CDR3 reads CASSGSGQYSPFRRNTEAFF. The CDR3 nucleotides read TGTGCCAGCAGTGGATCCGGACAGTATAGCCCCTTTAGGAGGAACACTGAAGCTTTCTTT.

The chain carries TRBV6-5 and TRBJ1-5, with unresolved D. The CDR3 spans 13 residues. Germline lookup yields CDR1 MNHEY and CDR2 SVGAGI. Trimming took 6 bases from V and 4 from J, leaving 10 bases between them. CDR3 region: CASSPPGNQPQHF. Here the CDR3 DNA reads TGTGCCAGCAGCCCCCCGGGTAATCAGCCCCAGCATTTT.